Shown below are 9 T cell receptor beta chains from a single sample sequenced in a study of spatial heterogeneity in lung cancer. Time point described: blood taken at disease recurrence. The sequenced material consisted of unsorted whole RNA from tumor, nontumor lung or frozen PBMC. In TCRdb, the 5' RACE reads were re-called with MiXCR into one record per CDR3 protein. Here the sample spans approximately 10,000 distinct CDR3 sequences, around 4.2% being singletons. The sample here was PBMCs, taken at recurrence. The receptors come from a female donor with early-stage non-small cell lung cancer.

This clonotype was seen at least ten times. This beta chain is an off-target read within a library intended for alpha chains, so its frequency means little. V and J are TRBV19 and TRBJ1-5; TRBD1 matches 7 bases. CDR1 and CDR2 from the germline V gene are LNHDA and SQIVND (reference sequence). With V trimmed by 7 bases and J by 3 bases, 3 bases remained unmatched. This CDR3 spans 13 amino acids. DNA for the CDR3: TGTGCCAGTACGGGACAGTACAATCAGCCCCAGCATTTT. It specifies CASTGQYNQPQHF.

At least ten counts were recorded for this clonotype. Little can be read into the size of this beta chain, an off-target read in a library designed for alpha chains. V usage is TRBV28 and J usage is TRBJ2-1; D is ambiguous. Germline V lookup: CDR1 MDHEN, CDR2 SYDVKM. The CDR3 extends over 12 amino acids. V lost 3 bases and J 5 bases, leaving 5 bases between the germline ends. The CDR3 here is CASSFGDNEQFF. CDR3 sequence (DNA): TGTGCCAGCAGTTTTGGGGACAATGAGCAGTTCTTC.

By its share, this clonotype is medium-sized (0.01 to 0.1%). Little can be read into the size of this beta chain, an off-target read in a library designed for alpha chains. This chain links TRBV5-1 with TRBJ2-2, with 10 bases fitting TRBD1. With 4 bases clipped from V and 5 bases from J, the junction kept 8 bases outside the gene matches. Germline loops: CDR1 SGHRS, CDR2 YFSETQ. The CDR3 runs 16 residues. CDR3 sequence reads: CASSPLGTGATGELFF. The DNA for the CDR3 is TGCGCCAGCAGCCCCCTGGGGACAGGGGCTACCGGGGAGCTGTTTTTT.

In this sample, this clonotype turned up many times. Because this beta chain is a stray read in a library intended to capture alpha chains, its abundance should not be given much weight. The V call is TRBV28, the J call TRBJ1-4; TRBD1 matches at 8 bases. V lost 6 bases to trimming and J lost 3 bases; unmatched junction nucleotides: 6. There are 15 residues in the CDR3. Germline V gives CDR1 MDHEN, CDR2 SYDVKM. DNA for the CDR3: TGTGCCAGCAGCATAAGGACAGGGCCTAATGAAAAACTGTTTTTT. Translating gives CASSIRTGPNEKLFF.

This clonotype was counted a few times. For a library built for alpha chains, this beta chain is a stray read; little rests on its size. The rearrangement links TRBV6-1 to TRBJ1-2; no clear D gene. From germline, CDR1 is MNHNS and CDR2 SASEGT. Deletions cut 4 bases from V and 8 bases from J, with 14 bases between. The CDR3 runs 13 residues. CDR3 loop: CASSVMESEGYTF. The DNA for the CDR3 is TGTGCCAGCAGTGTAATGGAATCGGAAGGCTACACCTTC.

At least ten counts were recorded for this clonotype. Found in a library prepared for alpha chains, this beta chain is an off-target read, and its abundance has little meaning. The chain links TRBV5-1 to TRBJ2-7, with D unclear. This CDR3 contains 13 residues. The V and J ends lost 6 bases and 2 bases respectively, with 12 bases between them. CDR1 SGHRS and CDR2 YFSETQ come from the germline V gene. The CDR3 region has the DNA TGCGCCAGCACCCCCGGCGACGCCTACGAGCAGTACTTC. Translated, it gives CASTPGDAYEQYF.

This clonotype was detected ten times or more. With the library built for alpha chains, this beta chain is off target and its frequency is not meaningful. The chain links TRBV10-3 to TRBJ2-3; a possible D gene is TRBD2 (6 bases). The CDR3 covers 14 residues. Germline assignment: CDR1 ENHRY and CDR2 SYGVKD. Between the trimmed V and J ends, which lost 6 bases and 5 bases, there was a span of 15 bases. The CDR3 loop is CAISRDSGKDTQYF. The CDR3 nucleotides read TGTGCCATCAGCCGGGACTCGGGCAAAGATACGCAGTATTTT.

Ten or more counts support this clonotype. In a library made to pick up alpha chains, this beta chain is a stray read with a size that means little. The chain joins TRBV7-9 to TRBJ2-5; possible D gene TRBD1, 6 bases. Germline CDR1 is SEHNR and CDR2 is FQNEAQ (reference sequence). V was trimmed by 8 bases and J by 6 bases, leaving 16 bases between them. CDR3 length: 13 amino acids. The CDR3 protein is CASDWGPQKTQYF. CDR3 DNA: TGTGCCAGCGATTGGGGGCCCCAGAAGACCCAGTACTTC.

This clonotype is labeled medium-sized. This beta chain is an off-target read within a library intended for alpha chains, so its frequency means little. The chain has TRBV20-1 and TRBJ1-2; D is unresolved. V shed 2 bases and J shed 0 bases, with 10 bases lying between them. CDR3 length equals 14 residues. CDR1 is DFQATT, CDR2 SNEGSKA, per germline (reference sequence). The CDR3 sequence is CSARLRTPNYGYTF. CDR3 sequence (DNA): TGCAGTGCTAGATTAAGGACCCCTAACTATGGCTACACCTTC.